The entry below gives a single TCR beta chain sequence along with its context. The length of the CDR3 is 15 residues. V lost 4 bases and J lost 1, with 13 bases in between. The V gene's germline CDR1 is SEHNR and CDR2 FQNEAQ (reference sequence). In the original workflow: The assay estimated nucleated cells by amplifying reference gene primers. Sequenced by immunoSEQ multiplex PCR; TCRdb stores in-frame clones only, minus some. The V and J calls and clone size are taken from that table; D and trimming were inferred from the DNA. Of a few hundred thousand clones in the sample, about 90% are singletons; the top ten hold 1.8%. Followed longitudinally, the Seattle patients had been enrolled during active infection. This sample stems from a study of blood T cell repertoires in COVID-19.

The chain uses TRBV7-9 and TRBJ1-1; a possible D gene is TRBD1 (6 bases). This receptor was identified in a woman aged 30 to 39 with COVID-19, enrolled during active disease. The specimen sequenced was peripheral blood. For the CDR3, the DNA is TGTGCCAGCAGCTCAGTACAGGGCCCGAACACTGAAGCTTTCTTT. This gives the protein CASSSVQGPNTEAFF.